The 22 T cell receptor beta chains below all came from one sample that was sequenced in a study of radiotherapy plus CTLA-4 blockade in lung cancer. TCRdb's table, derived via immunoSEQ multiplex PCR, lists solely in-frame clones and lacks some. The table has fewer than 50,000 clones, over 55% seen once. The sample was peripheral blood, taken from a patient treated with radiotherapy plus ipilimumab. The receptors were sampled from a human donor with non-small cell lung cancer who had a partial response to radiotherapy plus ipilimumab.

The chain carries TRBV2 and TRBJ2-1, with TRBD2 identical over 8 bases. The CDR3 loop spans 15 amino acids. Losses at the gene ends were 1 base for V and 4 bases for J; bases not matched to a gene: 3. From germline, CDR1 is SNHLY and CDR2 FYNNEI. DNA for the CDR3: TGTGCCAGCAGTGAAGGGGTAGCGGGGTACAATGAGCAGTTCTTC. Translated, it gives CASSEGVAGYNEQFF.

V and J are TRBV4-2 and TRBJ2-7; D is unclear. Trimming removed 1 base at V and 8 bases at J, with 18 bases between. Germline lookup yields CDR1 LGHNA and CDR2 YNFKEQ. The CDR3 extends over 15 amino acids. The chain's CDR3 is CASSQGVGLGAKQYF. CDR3 nucleotides: TGTGCCAGCAGCCAAGGGGTGGGCCTCGGTGCGAAGCAGTACTTC.

In this sample, this clone turned up a few times. The chain employs TRBV7-9 and TRBJ1-5; the D is unclear. The CDR3 covers 15 residues. Germline CDR1 reads SEHNR; CDR2 reads FQNEAQ (reference sequence). The V end lost 5 bases, the J end lost 6 bases, and 17 bases lay between the germline ends. The CDR3 is CASSPASYGGQPQHF. For the CDR3, the DNA is TGTGCCAGCAGCCCTGCCTCATACGGAGGTCAGCCCCAGCATTTT.

The chain has TRBV2 and TRBJ1-1; D might be TRBD1 (6 bases). The length of the CDR3 is 15 residues. Trimming cost V 7 bases and J 5 bases, with 20 bases left between them. The germline V gene has CDR1 SNHLY and CDR2 FYNNEI. The CDR3 region has the DNA TGTGCCAGCACCCAGGTGGGGGGGCCAGGAACTGAAGCTTTCTTT. This sequence encodes CASTQVGGPGTEAFF.

This chain uses TRBV6-1 with TRBJ1-5; a possible D gene is TRBD1 (6 bases). From germline, CDR1 is MNHNS and CDR2 SASEGT. V lost 3 bases, J lost 3 bases, and 15 bases lay in between. The CDR3 runs to 16 residues. The CDR3 DNA follows: TGTGCCAGCAGTGACCCCCTCGGGGGGGCCAATCAGCCCCAGCATTTT. Its translation: CASSDPLGGANQPQHF.

The chain links TRBV7-2 to TRBJ2-3, with 7 bases matching TRBD1. CDR1 and CDR2 (germline): SGHTA, FQGNSA. The CDR3 covers 15 residues. V dropped 7 bases and J dropped 6; count of bases not matched to a gene: 13. The CDR3 spells CASNGGGQTWDTQYF. CDR3 sequence (DNA): TGTGCCAGCAACGGTGGGGGACAGACCTGGGATACGCAGTATTTT.

This clone was observed a few times. The CDR3 DNA reads TGCGCCAGCAGCTCTACTACAGGCAATGAGCAGTTCTTC. It encodes CASSSTTGNEQFF. The V gene is TRBV5-1, the J gene TRBJ2-1; tentative D call: TRBD1 (5 bases). The CDR3 consists of 13 residues. Per germline, CDR1 SGHRS and CDR2 YFSETQ. V was pared by 3 bases and J by 6 bases, with 10 bases between.

A note on this clone: No conserved phenylalanine or tryptophan ends this CDR3, so it is likely a read error. V gene TRBV15 combines with J gene TRBJ1-5; D remains unclear. The germline gives CDR1 LNHNV, CDR2 YYDKDF (reference sequence). V was shortened by 1 base and J by 4 bases, with 11 bases between the two germline ends. The CDR3 has 15 amino acids. In DNA, the CDR3 is TGTGCCACCAGCAGAGGTCGAGGGAATAATCAGCCCCAGCATTCT. Protein: CATSRGRGNNQPQHS.

The genes are TRBV4-3 and TRBJ1-2; TRBD1 agrees at 12 bases. J lost 8 bases, V lost 0 bases, and 4 bases had no gene match. The CDR3 extends over 15 amino acids. CDR1 is LGHNA, CDR2 YSLEER, per germline. This CDR3 reads CASSQDGTGGAGYTF. Written as DNA, the CDR3 is TGCGCCAGCAGCCAAGATGGGACAGGGGGCGCGGGCTACACCTTC.

The V call is TRBV5-1, the J call TRBJ2-3; 8 bases line up with TRBD1. With 4 bases clipped from V and 4 bases from J, the junction kept 2 bases outside the gene matches. The CDR3 is 13 residues long. Germline V gene lookup returns CDR1 SGHRS and CDR2 YFSETQ. CDR3 sequence (DNA): TGCGCCAGCAGCACGACAGGGGCAGATACGCAGTATTTT. It codes for CASSTTGADTQYF.

The chain uses TRBV6-5 and TRBJ1-2; 8 nucleotides match TRBD1. The germline gives CDR1 MNHEY, CDR2 SVGAGI. The V segment lost 5 bases and the J segment 2 bases; nucleotides outside the gene matches: 4. CDR3 length: 14 amino acids. The CDR3 sequence is CASSGQGANYGYTF. The CDR3 region has the DNA TGTGCCAGCAGTGGACAGGGAGCAAACTATGGCTACACCTTC.

This clone was observed a handful of times. The chain couples TRBV5-6 to TRBJ2-7, with D perhaps TRBD2 (6 bases). In germline, CDR1 is SGHDT, CDR2 YYEEEE. The CDR3 covers 15 residues. With 4 bases removed from V and 0 bases from J, the gap between germline ends came to 14 bases. CDR3 nucleotide sequence: TGTGCCAGCAGCCCCAGCCACGGGAGCTCCTACGAGCAGTACTTC. It encodes CASSPSHGSSYEQYF.

The genes are TRBV18 and TRBJ1-2, with TRBD1 matching 11 bases. The CDR3 has 15 amino acids. Trimming removed 3 bases from V and 5 bases from J; junction bases left unmatched: 5. The V gene's germline CDR1 is KGHSH and CDR2 LQKENI. Written as DNA, the CDR3 is TGTGCCAGCTCACCGGGGACAGGGGGACGATATGGCTACACCTTC. Translated, it gives CASSPGTGGRYGYTF.

The V call is TRBV6-5, the J call TRBJ2-7; D unresolved. This CDR3 is 14 amino acids long. CDR1 is MNHEY and CDR2 is SVGAGI in the germline V gene. Deletions cut 2 bases from V and 1 base from J, with 9 bases between. CDR3 amino acids: CASSYVASSYEQYF. In DNA form, the CDR3 reads TGTGCCAGCAGTTACGTAGCCAGTTCCTACGAGCAGTACTTC.

This chain connects TRBV30 to TRBJ1-1; no definite D call. V was shortened by 2 bases and J by 11 bases, with 12 bases between the two germline ends. The CDR3 spans 11 residues. The germline gives CDR1 GTSNPN, CDR2 SVGIG (reference sequence). In DNA, the CDR3 is TGTGCCTGGAGTTCGTATCGAGGGGCTTTCTTT. Its translation: CAWSSYRGAFF.

This clone has only a few counts. This chain links TRBV7-2 with TRBJ1-1; no reliable D call. CDR3 length: 14 amino acids. Trimming removed 4 bases at V and 0 bases at J, with 9 bases between. Germline V gives CDR1 SGHTA, CDR2 FQGNSA. The CDR3 region is CASSSRILNTEAFF. The CDR3 DNA reads as TGTGCCAGCAGCTCCAGGATATTGAACACTGAAGCTTTCTTT. Together with reference TRBV7-2 and TRBJ1-1, the CDR3 gives the full variable domain: GAGVSQSPSNKVTEKGKDVELRCDPISGHTALYWYRQSLGQGLEFLIYFQGNSAPDKSGLPSDRFSAERTGGSVSTLTIQRTQQEDSAVYLCASSSRILNTEAFFGQGTRLTVV.

The chain recombines TRBV6-5 with TRBJ2-5, with D possibly matching TRBD1 (6 bases). V was pared by 4 bases and J by 5 bases, with 14 bases between. The germline V gene has CDR1 MNHEY and CDR2 SVGAGI. CDR3 length equals 14 residues. As DNA, the CDR3 is TGTGCCAGCAGTTGGAACAGGGTCTACGAGACCCAGTACTTC. Translation: CASSWNRVYETQYF.

The J gene is TRBJ2-5, the V gene TRBV5-1; 8 nucleotides align to TRBD2. Looked up from germline, CDR1 is SGHRS and CDR2 is YFSETQ. J gave up 5 bases and V 4 bases, and 10 bases lay outside the gene matches. The CDR3 sequence is 15 residues long. CDR3 sequence reads: CASSVGAGEGETQYF. Here the CDR3 DNA reads TGCGCCAGCAGCGTAGGAGCGGGAGAGGGGGAGACCCAGTACTTC.

This clone was counted between two and nine times. The chain employs TRBV15 and TRBJ2-7, with 7 bases aligning to TRBD1. Germline lookup yields CDR1 LNHNV and CDR2 YYDKDF (reference sequence). This CDR3 comprises 15 residues. V shed 1 base, J shed 3 bases, and the junction held 6 bases outside the gene matches. The CDR3 spells CATSRGQGGSYEQYF. CDR3 sequence (DNA): TGTGCCACCAGCAGAGGACAGGGTGGGAGCTACGAGCAGTACTTC. Based on the CDR3 plus reference TRBV15 and TRBJ2-7, the full variable domain is DAMVIQNPRYQVTQFGKPVTLSCSQTLNHNVMYWYQQKSSQAPKLLFHYYDKDFNNEADTPDNFQSRRPNTSFCFLDIRSPGLGDTAMYLCATSRGQGGSYEQYFGPGTRLTVT.

The rearrangement uses TRBV6-5 and TRBJ1-1; D unclear. CDR3 length equals 13 residues. Germline CDR1 reads MNHEY; CDR2 reads SVGAGI. Trimming stripped 4 bases from V and 1 base from J, with 7 bases between. The chain's CDR3 is CASSSLWNTEAFF. Here the CDR3 DNA reads TGTGCCAGCAGTTCCCTTTGGAACACTGAAGCTTTCTTT.

The V gene is TRBV18, the J gene TRBJ1-5, with 7 bases fitting TRBD1. The germline CDR1 and CDR2 sequences are KGHSH and LQKENI. There are 15 residues in the CDR3. Unmatched junction bases numbered 6, after V lost 2 bases and J lost 5 bases. CDR3 loop: CASSPTRGLDQPQHF. The CDR3 DNA follows: TGTGCCAGCTCACCAACCAGGGGGTTAGATCAGCCCCAGCATTTT.

Turning to this clone: A much larger clone differs by one base, so this may be a read error. The CDR3: CASSGQGNTEAFF. The CDR3 region has the DNA TGTGCCAGCTCGGGACAGGGGAACACTGAAGCTTTCTTT. This rearrangement joins TRBV6-6 to TRBJ1-1, with 9 bases aligning to TRBD1. This CDR3 has 13 residues. From germline, CDR1 is MNHNY and CDR2 SVGAGI (reference sequence). Trimming cost V 8 bases and J 1 base; bases outside gene matches: 2.